The following is a T cell receptor beta chain sequence with its context. Its specificity is not known. The data belong to a study of OX40 agonist ivuxolimab in advanced cancers. Study as a whole: In this trial design, patients received ivuxolimab intravenously at 0.01 to 10 mg/kg every 2 weeks. Enrolled patients in dose escalation had cancers that were hepatocellular carcinoma, melanoma, renal cell or head and neck cancer. Study-wide results and caveats: At 0.1-3.0 mg/kg, partial responders had clonal expansion among the lowest observed.

The data were produced by immunoSEQ multiplex PCR, yet TCRdb's version contains in-frame clones alone and is incomplete. The data contain some 86,000 clones, 70% to 90% of them singletons. Trimming took 5 bases from V and 6 from J, leaving 28 bases between them. Germline values: CDR1 SEHNR, CDR2 FQNEAQ (reference sequence). The CDR3 sequence is 18 residues long. Exclusion of a patient followed from autoimmune disease history or systemic immunosuppression. V and J are TRBV7-9 and TRBJ1-1; tentatively, D is TRBD1 (5 bases). Sequences were derived from CD4+ or CD8+ T cells sorted from blood, sampled in a trial of the OX40 agonist ivuxolimab. This TCR came from an adult with an advanced solid tumor such as melanoma, head and neck, liver or kidney cancer. Written as DNA, the CDR3 is TGTGCCAGCAGCCTTAGACCCGACCGGGGGGAGATTACCGCTGAAGCTTTCTTT. Translation gives CASSLRPDRGEITAEAFF.